This TCR beta chain was profiled in a study of tumor T cells in aggressive B-cell lymphoma. Germline lookup yields CDR1 SGHDN and CDR2 FVKESK. The V and J ends lost 4 bases and 5 bases, in that order; junction bases with no gene match: 9. This CDR3 has 15 residues. TCRdb's copy holds only in-frame clones and misses some; the assay was immunoSEQ multiplex PCR. This sample has 1,200 or so clones, with about 92% found just once. This TCR was recovered from an adult with diffuse large B cell lymphoma. The sequenced material came from tumor tissue. J is TRBJ1-1 and V is TRBV14; 8 bases agree with TRBD1. CDR3 sequence: CASSLFQGAQTEAFF. The DNA of the CDR3 is TGTGCCAGCAGCCTATTCCAGGGGGCGCAGACTGAAGCTTTCTTT. The entire variable domain, with the rest obtained from reference TRBV14 and TRBJ1-1, is as follows: EAGVTQFPSHSVIEKGQTVTLRCDPISGHDNLYWYRRVMGKEIKFLLHFVKESKQDESGMPNNRFLAERTGGTYSTLKVQPAELEDSGVYFCASSLFQGAQTEAFFGQGTRLTVV.